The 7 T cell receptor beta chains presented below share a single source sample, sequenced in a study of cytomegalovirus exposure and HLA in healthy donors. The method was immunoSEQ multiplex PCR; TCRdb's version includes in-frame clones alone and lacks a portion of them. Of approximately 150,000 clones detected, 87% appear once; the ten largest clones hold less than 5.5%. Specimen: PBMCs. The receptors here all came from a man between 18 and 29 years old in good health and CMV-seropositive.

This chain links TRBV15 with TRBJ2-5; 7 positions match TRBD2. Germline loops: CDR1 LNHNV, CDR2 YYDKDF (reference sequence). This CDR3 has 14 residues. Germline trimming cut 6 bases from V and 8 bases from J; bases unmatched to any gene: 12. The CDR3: CATRGEGGRETQYF. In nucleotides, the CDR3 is TGTGCCACCAGGGGGGAGGGAGGTAGAGAAACCCAGTACTTC.

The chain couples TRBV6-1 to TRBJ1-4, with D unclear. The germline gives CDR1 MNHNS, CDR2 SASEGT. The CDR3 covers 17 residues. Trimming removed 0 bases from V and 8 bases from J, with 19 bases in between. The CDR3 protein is CASSEAMAGNGEEKLFF. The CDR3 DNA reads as TGTGCCAGCAGTGAAGCAATGGCGGGGAATGGGGAAGAAAAACTGTTTTTT.

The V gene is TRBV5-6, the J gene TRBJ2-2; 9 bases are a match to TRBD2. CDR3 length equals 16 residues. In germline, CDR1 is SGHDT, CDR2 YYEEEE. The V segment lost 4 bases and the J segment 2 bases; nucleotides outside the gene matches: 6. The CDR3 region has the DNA TGTGCCAGCAGCCGTAGCGGGAGATACAACACCGGGGAGCTGTTTTTT. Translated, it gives CASSRSGRYNTGELFF.

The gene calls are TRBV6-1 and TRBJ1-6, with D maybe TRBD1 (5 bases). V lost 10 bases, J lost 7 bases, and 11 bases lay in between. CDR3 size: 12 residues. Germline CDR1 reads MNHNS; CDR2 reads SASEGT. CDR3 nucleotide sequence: TGTGCCATCAAGACAGTCAATTCACCCCTCCACTTT. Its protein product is CAIKTVNSPLHF.

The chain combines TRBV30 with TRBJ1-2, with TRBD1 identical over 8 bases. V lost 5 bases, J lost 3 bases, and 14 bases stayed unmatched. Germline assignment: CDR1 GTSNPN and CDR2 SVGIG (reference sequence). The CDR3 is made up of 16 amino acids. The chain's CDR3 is CAWARTGLASYYGYTF. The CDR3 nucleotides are TGTGCCTGGGCTCGGACAGGGTTGGCTAGTTACTATGGCTACACCTTC.

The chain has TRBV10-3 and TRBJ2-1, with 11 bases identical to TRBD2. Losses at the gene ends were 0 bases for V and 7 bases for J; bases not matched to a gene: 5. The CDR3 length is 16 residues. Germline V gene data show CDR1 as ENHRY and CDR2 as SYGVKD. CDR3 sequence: CAISESGLAGINEQFF. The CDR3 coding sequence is TGTGCCATCAGTGAGTCCGGACTAGCGGGTATAAATGAGCAGTTCTTC.

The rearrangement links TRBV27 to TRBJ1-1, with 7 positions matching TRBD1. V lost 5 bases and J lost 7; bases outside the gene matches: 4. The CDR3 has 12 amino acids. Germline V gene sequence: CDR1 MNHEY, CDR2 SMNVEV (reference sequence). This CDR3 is CASSNTGVEAFF. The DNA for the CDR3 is TGTGCCAGCAGTAACACAGGGGTTGAAGCTTTCTTT.